Below, 22 T cell receptor beta chains from the same sample are listed, as sequenced in a study of metastatic and nonmetastatic thyroid tumors. Thyroid surgery took place with no prior treatment in any patient. TCRdb re-called the PCR reads with MiXCR. The data show some 60,000 clones, 30% seen once. Sequencing input: blood. The source of these receptors is a female donor with papillary thyroid cancer or a benign thyroid nodule (not recorded which). Some clones in this sample may be carry-over from other donors' samples.

This clone was seen a few times. This chain links TRBV5-6 with TRBJ1-1, with 7 positions matching TRBD1. This CDR3 has 16 residues. The V and J ends lost 3 bases and 1 base, in that order; junction bases with no gene match: 9. Germline V gives CDR1 SGHDT, CDR2 YYEEEE. CDR3 loop: CASSSGQEVWNTEAFF. In DNA form, the CDR3 reads TGTGCCAGCAGCTCCGGACAGGAGGTCTGGAACACTGAAGCTTTCTTT.

This clone is labeled medium-sized (0.01 to 0.1%). The chain recombines TRBV6-1 with TRBJ2-2; D is undetermined. Germline loops: CDR1 MNHNS, CDR2 SASEGT. The CDR3 runs to 13 residues. V was shortened by 5 bases and J by 5 bases, with 9 bases between the two germline ends. The CDR3 nucleotides read TGTGCCAGCAGTCTTATACGAACCGGGGAGCTGTTTTTT. Protein product: CASSLIRTGELFF.

This clone was counted a few times. The chain links TRBV2 to TRBJ1-5; 8 bases are a match to TRBD1. The CDR3 totals 15 residues. The germline V gene encodes CDR1 SNHLY and CDR2 FYNNEI. The trim removed 6 bases at V and 4 bases at J, leaving 8 bases unmatched. Written as DNA, the CDR3 is TGTGCCAGCAGGAGGGGGACAGGAGCTAATCAGCCCCAGCATTTT. The encoded protein is CASRRGTGANQPQHF.

This clone appeared many times. This chain uses TRBV20-1 with TRBJ2-1; D remains unclear. Germline V gives CDR1 DFQATT, CDR2 SNEGSKA (reference sequence). Trimming took off 1 base at V and 10 bases at J, with 14 bases between the two ends. This CDR3 region has 13 residues. The CDR3 is CSARAPRLMEQFF. CDR3 bases: TGCAGTGCTAGAGCCCCCCGACTGATGGAGCAGTTCTTC.

V is TRBV28 and J is TRBJ1-2, with 7 bases lining up with TRBD1. The V and J ends lost 7 bases and 4 bases, in that order; junction bases with no gene match: 9. This CDR3 is built from 14 residues. Germline-derived CDR1 and CDR2 are MDHEN and SYDVKM. For the CDR3, the DNA is TGTGCCAGCACGAGAACAGGGGTTGCCTATGGCTACACCTTC. Its protein is CASTRTGVAYGYTF.

The genes are TRBV10-1 and TRBJ2-2, with D uncertain. The CDR3 spans 13 residues. Germline V gives CDR1 WNHNN, CDR2 SYGVQD (reference sequence). V was trimmed by 3 bases and J by 5 bases, leaving 7 bases between them. As DNA, the CDR3 is TGCGCCAGCAGTGAAAAAGGAACCGGGGAGCTGTTTTTT. Translating gives CASSEKGTGELFF.

The chain has TRBV24-1 and TRBJ1-2, with no clear D. Germline V gene data show CDR1 as KGHDR and CDR2 as SFDVKD. This CDR3 is built from 14 residues. V lost 9 bases and J lost 0, with 13 bases in between. The CDR3 spells CATAPMGANYGYTF. CDR3 nucleotides: TGTGCCACCGCCCCAATGGGAGCTAACTATGGCTACACCTTC.

The chain uses TRBV11-2 and TRBJ2-6, with D unclear. The CDR3 extends over 16 amino acids. V was clipped by 1 base and J by 2 bases, with 9 bases between them. Germline V gives CDR1 SGHAT, CDR2 FQNNGV. CDR3 in DNA: TGTGCCAGCAGCTTAGTGGGGTCGACTGGGGCCAACGTCCTGACTTTC. This codes for CASSLVGSTGANVLTF.

In its sample, this clone was seen a few times. The chain employs TRBV28 and TRBJ2-7; D may be TRBD2 (5 bases). Per germline, CDR1 MDHEN and CDR2 SYDVKM. CDR3 size: 12 residues. Between the trimmed V and J ends, which lost 7 bases and 6 bases, there was a span of 13 bases. The CDR3 coding sequence is TGTGCCAGCACAAAGCGAGGGTTCGAGCAGTACTTC. Translation gives CASTKRGFEQYF.

V gene TRBV11-2 combines with J gene TRBJ2-3; D remains ambiguous. Trimming shortened V by 5 bases and J by 2 bases, and 8 bases separated the two germline ends. The CDR3 is made up of 13 amino acids. Germline V gives CDR1 SGHAT, CDR2 FQNNGV. CDR3 in DNA: TGTGCCAGCAGCCCCCGTCCCACAGATACGCAGTATTTT. Its protein is CASSPRPTDTQYF. Combining the CDR3 with reference TRBV11-2 and TRBJ2-3 gives the whole variable domain EAGVAQSPRYKIIEKRQSVAFWCNPISGHATLYWYQQILGQGPKLLIQFQNNGVVDDSQLPKDRFSAERLKGVDSTLKIQPAKLEDSAVYLCASSPRPTDTQYFGPGTRLTVL.

This clone turned up a few times. The chain couples TRBV28 to TRBJ2-5; 7 bases map to TRBD1. The CDR3 loop spans 15 amino acids. With 7 bases clipped from V and 4 bases from J, the junction kept 12 bases outside the gene matches. Germline V CDR1 and CDR2: MDHEN, SYDVKM. The CDR3 protein is CASILSGTEGETQYF. The CDR3 region has the DNA TGTGCCAGCATCCTGTCCGGGACAGAAGGAGAGACCCAGTACTTC.

This clone is deemed medium-sized. The V gene is TRBV6-1, the J gene TRBJ2-1; D gene uncertain. The CDR3 has 11 residues. The V and J ends lost 2 bases and 7 bases respectively, with 3 bases between them. In germline, CDR1 is MNHNS, CDR2 SASEGT. CDR3 DNA sequence: TGTGCCAGCAGTGAATTAAATGAGCAGTTCTTC. This translates into CASSELNEQFF.

V gene TRBV11-2 combines with J gene TRBJ2-1; D is perhaps TRBD1 (5 bases). Trimming cost V 2 bases and J 0 bases, with 8 bases left between them. The CDR3 runs to 15 residues. Germline V CDR1 and CDR2: SGHAT, FQNNGV. CDR3 sequence (DNA): TGTGCCAGCAGCTTAAGGGGAAGCTCCTACAATGAGCAGTTCTTC. It is translated as CASSLRGSSYNEQFF.

A few counts support this clone. The CDR3 loop is CASRLGLESYEQYF. The CDR3 bases are TGTGCCAGCCGGCTGGGGCTTGAGTCCTACGAGCAGTACTTC. The chain joins TRBV2 to TRBJ2-7; TRBD1 is a possible D gene (5 bases). Germline values: CDR1 SNHLY, CDR2 FYNNEI. V was clipped by 8 bases and J by 1 base, with 15 bases between them. CDR3 length: 14 residues.

In this sample, this clone turned up a few times. The chain uses TRBV6-1 and TRBJ2-7; 9 positions agree with TRBD1. The CDR3 extends over 14 amino acids. Germline values: CDR1 MNHNS, CDR2 SASEGT. After removal of 5 bases from V and 3 bases from J, the junction contained 5 bases not matched to a gene. CDR3 region: CASSHPGQGYEQYF. For the CDR3, the DNA is TGTGCCAGCAGTCACCCGGGACAGGGCTACGAGCAGTACTTC.

The DNA for the CDR3 is TGTGCCAGCAGTGAAAGGCTCTCTGGGGCCAACGTCCTGACTTTC. Amino acid sequence: CASSERLSGANVLTF. V gene TRBV6-1 combines with J gene TRBJ2-6; D is ambiguous. CDR1 and CDR2 from the germline V gene are MNHNS and SASEGT. The V and J ends lost 2 bases and 0 bases respectively, with 5 bases between them. The CDR3 totals 15 residues.

The table lists this clone with a few counts. The gene calls are TRBV10-3 and TRBJ2-1, with TRBD2 identical over 12 bases. V was pared by 2 bases and J by 7 bases, with 3 bases of the junction left unmatched. The V gene's germline CDR1 is ENHRY and CDR2 SYGVKD. This CDR3 spans 15 amino acids. CDR3 sequence (DNA): TGTGCCATCAGTGAGAGAACTAGCGGGGGGAATGAGCAGTTCTTC. Residues: CAISERTSGGNEQFF.

Only a few counts were recorded for this clone. This chain connects TRBV11-2 to TRBJ1-3; D possibly corresponds to TRBD1 (6 bases). Trimming stripped 7 bases from V and 3 bases from J, with 13 bases between. The CDR3 spans 14 residues. From germline, CDR1 is SGHAT and CDR2 FQNNGV. The CDR3 sequence: CASKRGGSGNTIYF. CDR3 coding DNA: TGTGCCAGCAAGAGGGGGGGCAGTGGAAACACCATATATTTT.

This clone turned up a few times. The chain combines TRBV19 with TRBJ2-7; 10 bases fit TRBD2. Per germline, CDR1 LNHDA and CDR2 SQIVND (reference sequence). Trimming cost V 3 bases and J 5 bases; bases outside gene matches: 7. There are 15 residues in the CDR3. CDR3 nucleotide sequence: TGTGCCAGTAGTATCATAGCGGGAGGTCGCCACGAGCAGTACTTC. Translated, it gives CASSIIAGGRHEQYF.

The chain uses TRBV11-2 and TRBJ2-3, with a tentative D call TRBD2 (5 bases). Germline V CDR1 and CDR2: SGHAT, FQNNGV. V lost 0 bases and J 5 bases, leaving 12 bases between the germline ends. CDR3 length: 15 amino acids. CDR3 nucleotide sequence: TGTGCCAGCAGCTTAGATCTTCTCCGGGGAGATACGCAGTATTTT. Translation: CASSLDLLRGDTQYF.

The V gene is TRBV6-1, the J gene TRBJ1-5; no definite D call. Trimming left V 0 bases short and J 11 bases short, with 11 bases between. Per the germline V gene, CDR1 is MNHNS and CDR2 is SASEGT. The CDR3 is 13 amino acids. The CDR3 loop reads CASSEAGSWAQHF. As DNA, the CDR3 is TGTGCCAGCAGTGAAGCGGGATCCTGGGCCCAGCATTTT.

This clone was seen ten or more times. The J gene is TRBJ1-3, the V gene TRBV18; unclear D gene. V was pared by 0 bases and J by 2 bases, with 8 bases between. Germline V gene data show CDR1 as KGHSH and CDR2 as LQKENI. This CDR3 is 15 amino acids long. The CDR3 region has the DNA TGTGCCAGCTCACCACCTGACACCGCTGGAAACACCATATATTTT. This sequence encodes CASSPPDTAGNTIYF.